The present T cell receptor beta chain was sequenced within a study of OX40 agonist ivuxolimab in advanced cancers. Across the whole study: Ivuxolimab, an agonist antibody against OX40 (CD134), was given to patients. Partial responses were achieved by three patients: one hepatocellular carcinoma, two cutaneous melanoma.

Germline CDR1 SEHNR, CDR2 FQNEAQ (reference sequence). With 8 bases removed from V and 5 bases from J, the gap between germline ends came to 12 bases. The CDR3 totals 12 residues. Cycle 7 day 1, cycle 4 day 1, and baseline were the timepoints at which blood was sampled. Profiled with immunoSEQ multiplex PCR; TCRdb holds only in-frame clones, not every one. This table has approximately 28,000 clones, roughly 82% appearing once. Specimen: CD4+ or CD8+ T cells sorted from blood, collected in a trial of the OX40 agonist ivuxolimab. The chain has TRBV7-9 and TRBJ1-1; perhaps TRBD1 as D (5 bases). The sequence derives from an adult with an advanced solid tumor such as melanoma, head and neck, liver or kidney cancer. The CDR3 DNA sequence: TGTGCCAGCGGGGTCGGGGGGACTGAAGCTTTCTTT. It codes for CASGVGGTEAFF.